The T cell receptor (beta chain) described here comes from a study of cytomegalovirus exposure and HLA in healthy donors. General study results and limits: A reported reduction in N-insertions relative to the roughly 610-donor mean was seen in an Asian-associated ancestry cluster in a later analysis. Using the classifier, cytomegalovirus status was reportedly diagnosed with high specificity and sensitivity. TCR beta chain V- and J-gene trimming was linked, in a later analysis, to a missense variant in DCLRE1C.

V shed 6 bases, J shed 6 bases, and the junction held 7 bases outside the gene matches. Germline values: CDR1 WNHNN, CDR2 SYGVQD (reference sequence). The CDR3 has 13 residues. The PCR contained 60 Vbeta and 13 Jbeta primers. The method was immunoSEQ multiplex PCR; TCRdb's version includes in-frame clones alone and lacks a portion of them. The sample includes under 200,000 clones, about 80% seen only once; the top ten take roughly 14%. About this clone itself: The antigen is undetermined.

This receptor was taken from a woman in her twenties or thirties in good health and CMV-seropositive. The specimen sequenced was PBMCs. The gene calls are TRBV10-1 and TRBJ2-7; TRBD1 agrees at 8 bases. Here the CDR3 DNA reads TGCGCCAGCAGCCCGGGACAGGTGGGCGAGCAGTACTTC. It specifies CASSPGQVGEQYF.